These 20 T cell receptor beta chains share one sample of origin, sequenced in a study of control samples from healthy donors and cancer patients (dated by TCRdb to about 2020). The library was prepared using the immunoSEQ multiplex PCR assay. TCRdb carries this immuneACCESS record with in-frame sequences only. Its versions omit some clonotypes, under half of them owing to an unresolved V gene in the studies checked, with the rest unexplained. Recorded for this sample are 210,000 or so clones; about 89% of them occurred a single time. Approximately 1.8% of the sample rests with the top ten. Sequenced sample: blood. The receptor set was obtained from a man aged 30-40 years in good health.

V gene TRBV9 combines with J gene TRBJ2-7; D is uncertain. The CDR3 contains 13 residues. Germline CDR1 SGDLS, CDR2 YYNGEE. V was shortened by 0 bases and J by 6 bases, with 10 bases between the two germline ends. The CDR3 nucleotides are TGTGCCAGCAGCGTAGGGCTGTCCGGCGAGCAGTACTTC. Protein: CASSVGLSGEQYF.

The V gene is TRBV5-1, the J gene TRBJ1-5; 8 bases are shared with TRBD1. Germline CDR1 and CDR2: SGHRS and YFSETQ. The CDR3 is 15 residues long. The J segment lost 4 bases and the V segment lost 1 base, leaving 4 bases of the junction unmatched. The CDR3 spells CASSLQGASNQPQHF. The CDR3 DNA follows: TGCGCCAGCAGCTTGCAGGGGGCAAGTAATCAGCCCCAGCATTTT.

This clone has a handful of counts. This chain joins TRBV2 and TRBJ2-7, with D unclear. Germline values: CDR1 SNHLY, CDR2 FYNNEI. The CDR3 spans 14 residues. The ends were cut back, 4 bases at V and 4 bases at J, with 14 bases in the middle. The CDR3 region is CASSVTHGPYEQYF. CDR3 DNA: TGTGCCAGCAGTGTGACTCACGGCCCGTACGAGCAGTACTTC.

The gene calls are TRBV6-6 and TRBJ1-2; possibly TRBD1 for D (5 bases). Trimming took off 4 bases at V and 3 bases at J, with 9 bases between the two ends. This CDR3 region has 13 residues. Per the germline V gene, CDR1 is MNHNY and CDR2 is SVGAGI (reference sequence). The chain's CDR3 is CASSWGGDYGYTF. CDR3 DNA sequence: TGTGCCAGCAGTTGGGGGGGGGACTATGGCTACACCTTC.

V gene TRBV7-9 combines with J gene TRBJ2-3, with D possibly being TRBD1 or TRBD2 (6 bases each). Germline assignment: CDR1 SEHNR and CDR2 FQNEAQ (reference sequence). V was trimmed by 2 bases and J by 4 bases, leaving 16 bases between them. The CDR3 runs to 16 residues. CDR3 bases: TGTGCCAGCAGCTTACCCCGGGGGCAGGGGCCAGATACGCAGTATTTT. It is translated as CASSLPRGQGPDTQYF.

The chain combines TRBV24-1 with TRBJ2-1, with 12 bases matching TRBD2. This CDR3 comprises 17 residues. The V gene's germline CDR1 is KGHDR and CDR2 SFDVKD. V shed 2 bases and J 10 bases; nucleotides not matched to a gene: 11. The DNA for the CDR3 is TGTGCCACCAGTGATTCCGGTCTAGCGGGGGGGCCACGGGAGCAGTTCTTC. Its protein product is CATSDSGLAGGPREQFF.

J is TRBJ2-3 and V is TRBV5-6; 7 bases map to TRBD2. The J segment lost 3 bases and the V segment lost 0 bases, leaving 4 bases of the junction unmatched. Germline CDR1 SGHDT, CDR2 YYEEEE. This CDR3 has 15 amino acids. CDR3 coding DNA: TGTGCCAGCAGCTTGGAGGGAGGGGCAACAGATACGCAGTATTTT. This translates into CASSLEGGATDTQYF.

The chain uses TRBV7-6 and TRBJ2-1, with 8 bases aligning to TRBD1. The CDR3 length is 16 residues. V was pared by 5 bases and J by 7 bases, with 13 bases of the junction left unmatched. Germline CDR1 SGHVS, CDR2 FNYEAQ. CDR3 nucleotide sequence: TGTGCCAGCAGCGGGGTGGGGCAGGGGGCGCGGAATGAGCAGTTCTTC. It yields the protein CASSGVGQGARNEQFF.

The chain employs TRBV6-6 and TRBJ2-1; a weak D match, TRBD1 (5 bases). In germline, CDR1 is MNHNY, CDR2 SVGAGI (reference sequence). Trimming cost V 1 base and J 3 bases, with 13 bases left between them. CDR3 length: 16 residues. Written as DNA, the CDR3 is TGTGCCAGCAGTTACTATACAGGCTCCTTCTACAATGAGCAGTTCTTC. Translation: CASSYYTGSFYNEQFF.

The chain is built from TRBV10-3 and TRBJ2-3; 10 bases fit TRBD2. This CDR3 has 15 amino acids. Losses at the gene ends were 2 bases for V and 5 bases for J; bases not matched to a gene: 4. From germline, CDR1 is ENHRY and CDR2 SYGVKD. The CDR3 region has the DNA TGTGCCATCAGTGAGATTACTAGCGGGGAAGATACGCAGTATTTT. It specifies CAISEITSGEDTQYF.

V usage is TRBV18 and J usage is TRBJ2-7; TRBD1 agrees at 11 bases. The CDR3 is made up of 14 amino acids. J gave up 5 bases and V 4 bases, and 4 bases lay outside the gene matches. From germline, CDR1 is KGHSH and CDR2 LQKENI. The DNA of the CDR3 is TGTGCCAGCTCACGCCGGGACAGGGGGGACGAGCAGTACTTC. This encodes CASSRRDRGDEQYF.

This chain joins TRBV6-1 and TRBJ1-1; perhaps TRBD1 as D (6 bases). The CDR3 runs 15 residues. V was pared by 0 bases and J by 5 bases, with 13 bases between. CDR1 MNHNS and CDR2 SASEGT come from the germline V gene. The CDR3 region has the DNA TGTGCCAGCAGTGAAGCATGGGGGCGGGGTACTGAAGCTTTCTTT. Encoded protein: CASSEAWGRGTEAFF.

The table lists this clone with a few counts. The rearrangement links TRBV19 to TRBJ2-7; D is uncertain. The V gene lost 9 bases and the J gene lost 1 base, with 13 bases spanning the gap. CDR1 is LNHDA, CDR2 SQIVND, per germline (reference sequence). This CDR3 is built from 13 residues. CDR3 amino acids: CASGRFESYEQYF. The CDR3 region has the DNA TGTGCCAGCGGACGGTTCGAGTCCTACGAGCAGTACTTC.

The rearrangement joins TRBV6-4 to TRBJ1-3; D ambiguous. Trimming stripped 0 bases from V and 3 bases from J, with 18 bases between. Germline V gene sequence: CDR1 MRHNA, CDR2 SNTAGT. The CDR3 loop spans 18 amino acids. The CDR3, as DNA: TGTGCCAGCAGTGACTCGGGCGTTTTTGGGTTTGGTGGAAACACCATATATTTT. Translated, it gives CASSDSGVFGFGGNTIYF.

The V and J genes are TRBV5-5 and TRBJ2-7; no clear D gene. Germline V gene sequence: CDR1 SGHKS, CDR2 YYEKEE (reference sequence). Deletions cut 2 bases from V and 1 base from J, with 4 bases between. The CDR3 runs 12 residues. The CDR3 reads CASSFLSYEQYF. CDR3 DNA sequence: TGTGCCAGCAGCTTTCTGTCCTACGAGCAGTACTTC.

The chain is built from TRBV7-3 and TRBJ2-2, with 8 bases aligning to TRBD1. This CDR3 is built from 15 residues. Germline V gives CDR1 SGHTA, CDR2 FQGTGA. V lost 5 bases to trimming and J lost 1 base; unmatched junction nucleotides: 3. The CDR3 region has the DNA TGTGCCAGCAGCCCGGACAGGGTGAACACCGGGGAGCTGTTTTTT. Translated: CASSPDRVNTGELFF. Drawing the rest from reference TRBV7-3 and TRBJ2-2, the complete variable domain is GAGVSQTPSNKVTEKGKYVELRCDPISGHTALYWYRQSLGQGPEFLIYFQGTGAADDSGLPNDRFFAVRPEGSVSTLKIQRTERGDSAVYLCASSPDRVNTGELFFGEGSRLTVL.

The gene calls are TRBV12-5 and TRBJ2-3; D gene ambiguous. Germline loops: CDR1 LGHNT, CDR2 FRNRAP. With 5 bases removed from V and 2 bases from J, the gap between germline ends came to 8 bases. The CDR3 is 13 amino acids. Written as DNA, the CDR3 is TGTGCTAGTGGTCCTCCCAACACAGATACGCAGTATTTT. The encoded protein is CASGPPNTDTQYF.

The chain recombines TRBV29-1 with TRBJ1-5; D is possibly TRBD1 (5 bases). Germline V gene lookup returns CDR1 SQVTM and CDR2 ANQGSEA. The V and J ends lost 7 bases and 1 base respectively, with 11 bases between them. CDR3 length: 13 residues. The CDR3 region is CSAEEGSNQPQHF. CDR3 nucleotide sequence: TGCAGCGCCGAGGAGGGGAGCAATCAGCCCCAGCATTTT.

This clone was counted a single time. The V gene is TRBV7-8, the J gene TRBJ1-4; D not resolved. Trimming removed 5 bases at V and 0 bases at J, with 10 bases between. Per the germline V gene, CDR1 is SGHVS and CDR2 is FQNEAQ. The CDR3 spans 15 residues. CDR3 amino acids: CASSEGRTTNEKLFF. The CDR3 nucleotides are TGTGCCAGCAGCGAGGGAAGGACAACTAATGAAAAACTGTTTTTT. Together with reference TRBV7-8 and TRBJ1-4, the CDR3 gives the full variable domain: GAGVSQSPRYKVAKRGQDVALRCDPISGHVSLFWYQQALGQGPEFLTYFQNEAQLDKSGLPSDRFFAERPEGSVSTLKIQRTQQEDSAVYLCASSEGRTTNEKLFFGSGTQLSVL.

The chain combines TRBV19 with TRBJ1-1; tentative D call: TRBD1 (5 bases). Germline loops: CDR1 LNHDA, CDR2 SQIVND (reference sequence). Trimming shortened V by 5 bases and J by 1 base, and 11 bases separated the two germline ends. The CDR3 length is 14 residues. The CDR3 is CASSLQGRNTEAFF. The CDR3 nucleotides read TGTGCCAGTAGTCTCCAGGGAAGGAACACTGAAGCTTTCTTT.